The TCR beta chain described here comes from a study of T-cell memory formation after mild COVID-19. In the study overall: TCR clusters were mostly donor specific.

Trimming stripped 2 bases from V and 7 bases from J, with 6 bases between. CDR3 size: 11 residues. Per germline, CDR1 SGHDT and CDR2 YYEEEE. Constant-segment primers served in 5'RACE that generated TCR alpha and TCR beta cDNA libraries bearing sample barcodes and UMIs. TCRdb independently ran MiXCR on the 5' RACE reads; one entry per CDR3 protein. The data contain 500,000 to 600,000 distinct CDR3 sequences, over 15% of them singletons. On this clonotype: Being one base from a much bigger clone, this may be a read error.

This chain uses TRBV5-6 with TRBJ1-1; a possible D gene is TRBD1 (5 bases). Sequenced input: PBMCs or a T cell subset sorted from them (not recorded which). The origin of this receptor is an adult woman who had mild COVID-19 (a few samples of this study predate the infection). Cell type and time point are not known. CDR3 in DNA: TGTGCCAGCAGCTTCGACAGTGAAGCTTTCTTT. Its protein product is CASSFDSEAFF. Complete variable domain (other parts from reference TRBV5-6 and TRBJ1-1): DAGVTQSPTHLIKTRGQQVTLRCSPKSGHDTVSWYQQALGQGPQFIFQYYEEEERQRGNFPDRFSGHQFPNYSSELNVNALLLGDSALYLCASSFDSEAFFGQGTRLTVV.